The 3 T cell receptor beta chains presented below share a single source sample, sequenced in a study of identifying expanded T cells in peripheral blood. The data were produced by immunoSEQ multiplex PCR, yet TCRdb's version contains in-frame clones alone and is incomplete. The sample yields 70,000 or so clones, 90% seen once. The specimen sequenced was blood. Every receptor here comes from a person aged 18-70 years in good health.

CDR3 coding DNA: TGTGCCAGTACCACACCCCGGGACAGGGGCCCTCGGTATGGCTACACCTTC. Translation: CASTTPRDRGPRYGYTF. The chain recombines TRBV19 with TRBJ1-2, with 10 bases lining up with TRBD1. V lost 7 bases to trimming and J lost 5 bases; unmatched junction nucleotides: 16. The germline V gene has CDR1 LNHDA and CDR2 SQIVND (reference sequence). The CDR3 is made up of 17 amino acids.

The rearrangement uses TRBV30 and TRBJ1-1, with no clear D. Trimming removed 3 bases at V and 1 base at J, with 3 bases between. The V gene's germline CDR1 is GTSNPN and CDR2 SVGIG (reference sequence). This CDR3 is built from 11 residues. The CDR3 DNA follows: TGTGCCTGGAGACCGAACACTGAAGCTTTCTTT. Encoded protein: CAWRPNTEAFF.

The rearrangement links TRBV7-2 to TRBJ1-1; 9 bases map to TRBD1. CDR3 length equals 13 residues. Germline CDR1 and CDR2: SGHTA and FQGNSA. V lost 5 bases, J lost 6 bases, and 4 bases stayed unmatched. The CDR3 loop is CASSLRQGAEAFF. DNA of the CDR3: TGTGCCAGCAGCCTGCGACAGGGGGCTGAAGCTTTCTTT. The whole variable domain, remainder taken from reference TRBV7-2 and TRBJ1-1, is GAGVSQSPSNKVTEKGKDVELRCDPISGHTALYWYRQSLGQGLEFLIYFQGNSAPDKSGLPSDRFSAERTGGSVSTLTIQRTQQEDSAVYLCASSLRQGAEAFFGQGTRLTVV.